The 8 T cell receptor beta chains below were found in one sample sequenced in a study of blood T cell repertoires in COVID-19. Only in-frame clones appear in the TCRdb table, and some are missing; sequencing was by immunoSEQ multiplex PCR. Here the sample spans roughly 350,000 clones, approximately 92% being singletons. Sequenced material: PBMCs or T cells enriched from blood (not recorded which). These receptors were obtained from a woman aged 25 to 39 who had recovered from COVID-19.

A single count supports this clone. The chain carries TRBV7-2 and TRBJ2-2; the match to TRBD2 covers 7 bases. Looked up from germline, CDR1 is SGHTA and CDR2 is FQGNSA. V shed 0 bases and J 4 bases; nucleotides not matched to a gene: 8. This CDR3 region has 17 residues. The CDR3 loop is CASSLAPGSGATGELFF. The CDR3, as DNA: TGTGCCAGCAGCTTAGCCCCTGGGAGCGGGGCCACCGGGGAGCTGTTTTTT.

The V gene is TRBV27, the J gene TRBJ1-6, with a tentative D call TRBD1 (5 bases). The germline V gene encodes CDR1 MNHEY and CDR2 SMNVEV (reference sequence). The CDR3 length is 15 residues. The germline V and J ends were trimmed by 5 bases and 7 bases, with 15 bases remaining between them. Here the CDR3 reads CASSPLGSGNSPLHF. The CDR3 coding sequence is TGTGCCAGCAGTCCCCTAGGGTCAGGGAATTCACCCCTCCACTTT.

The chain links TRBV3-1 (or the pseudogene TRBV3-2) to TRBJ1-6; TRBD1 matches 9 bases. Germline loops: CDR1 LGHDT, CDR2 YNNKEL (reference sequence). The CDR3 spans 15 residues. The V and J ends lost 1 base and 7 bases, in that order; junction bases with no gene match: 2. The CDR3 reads CASSQGQGGNSPLHF. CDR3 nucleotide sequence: TGTGCCAGCAGCCAAGGACAGGGGGGGAATTCACCCCTCCACTTT.

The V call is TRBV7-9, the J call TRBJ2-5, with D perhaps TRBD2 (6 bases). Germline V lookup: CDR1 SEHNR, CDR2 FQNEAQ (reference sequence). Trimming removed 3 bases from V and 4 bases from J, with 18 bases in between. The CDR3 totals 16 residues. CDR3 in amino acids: CASSFTGSRDRETQYF. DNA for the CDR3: TGTGCCAGCAGCTTTACCGGGAGTCGGGATCGAGAGACCCAGTACTTC.

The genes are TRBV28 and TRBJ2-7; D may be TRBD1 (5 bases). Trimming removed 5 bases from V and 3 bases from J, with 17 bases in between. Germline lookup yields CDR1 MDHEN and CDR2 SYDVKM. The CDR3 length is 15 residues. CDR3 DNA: TGTGCCAGCAGTCGACAGAGGCGAGCATTCTACGAGCAGTACTTC. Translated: CASSRQRRAFYEQYF.

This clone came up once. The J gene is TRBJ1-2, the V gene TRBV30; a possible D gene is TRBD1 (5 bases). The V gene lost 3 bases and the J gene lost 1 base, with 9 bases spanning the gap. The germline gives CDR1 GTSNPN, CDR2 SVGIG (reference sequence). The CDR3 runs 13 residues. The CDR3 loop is CAWRDNRNYGYTF. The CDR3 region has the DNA TGTGCCTGGAGGGACAACCGTAACTATGGCTACACCTTC.

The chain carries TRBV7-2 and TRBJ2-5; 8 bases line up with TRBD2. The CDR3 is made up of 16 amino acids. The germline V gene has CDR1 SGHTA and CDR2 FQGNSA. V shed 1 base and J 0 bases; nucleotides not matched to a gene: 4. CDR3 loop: CASSLVTSGDQETQYF. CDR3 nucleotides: TGTGCCAGCAGCTTAGTTACTAGCGGAGACCAAGAGACCCAGTACTTC.

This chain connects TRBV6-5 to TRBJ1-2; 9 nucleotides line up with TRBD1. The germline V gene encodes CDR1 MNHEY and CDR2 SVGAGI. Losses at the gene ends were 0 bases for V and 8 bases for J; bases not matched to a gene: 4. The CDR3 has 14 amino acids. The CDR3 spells CASSYSTGGIGYTF. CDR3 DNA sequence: TGTGCCAGCAGTTACTCGACAGGGGGAATAGGCTACACCTTC.